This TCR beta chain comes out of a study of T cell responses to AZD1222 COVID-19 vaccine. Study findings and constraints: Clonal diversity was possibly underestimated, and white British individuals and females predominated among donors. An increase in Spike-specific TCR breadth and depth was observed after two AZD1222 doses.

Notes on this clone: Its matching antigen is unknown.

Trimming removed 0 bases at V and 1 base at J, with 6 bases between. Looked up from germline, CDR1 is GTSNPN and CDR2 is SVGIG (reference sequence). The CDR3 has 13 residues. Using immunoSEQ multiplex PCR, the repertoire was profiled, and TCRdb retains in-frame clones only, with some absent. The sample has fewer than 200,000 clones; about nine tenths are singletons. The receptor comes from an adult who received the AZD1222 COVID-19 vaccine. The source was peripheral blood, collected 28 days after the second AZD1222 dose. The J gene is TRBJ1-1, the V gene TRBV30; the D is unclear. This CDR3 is CAWSVGQNTEAFF. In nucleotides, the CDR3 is TGTGCCTGGAGTGTGGGCCAGAACACTGAAGCTTTCTTT.